This T cell receptor (beta chain) was retrieved from a study of tumor-infiltrating lymphocytes in primary liver carcinoma. The wider study: Men as well as women, aged 30 to 69 years, made up the patients. General study points: Merely about 8-25% of top clones occurred in all five tumor regions.

This CDR3 is 15 amino acids long. Germline values: CDR1 MNHNS, CDR2 SASEGT. Note on this clonotype: No antigen is known for it. The junction differs from germline at one of its ends, possibly a read error.

Unsorted bulk tissue of about 20-32 mg yielded co-extracted RNA and DNA. TCR beta cDNA was prepared out of around 460 ng total RNA by means of a constant-region primer. Libraries of TCR beta came from three nested multiplex PCR rounds with slightly modified ARM-PCR. With TRBV1-TRBV30 forward primers and a C-beta reverse primer, the first two PCR rounds were run for approximately 10 cycles each. TCRdb re-called the multiplex PCR reads with MiXCR, one entry per CDR3 protein. The sample contains roughly 70,000 distinct CDR3 sequences, about three quarters of which appear only once. The clonotype comes from a man aged 35 to 55 with primary liver carcinoma and hepatitis B virus infection. This chain connects TRBV6-1 to TRBJ2-2, with 7 bases identical to TRBD2. What was sequenced was liver tumor tissue from sampling region 4. The subset was: tumor region T4, right-lateral pole. CDR3 residues: CASSRERDLTGKLFF. Here the CDR3 DNA reads TGTGCCAGCAGTCGCGAGCGGGACCTCACCGGGAAGCTGTTTTTT.